The 29 T cell receptor beta chains below come from one sample, sequenced in a study of blood T cell repertoires in COVID-19 (dated by TCRdb to the early 2020s). The library relied on the immunoSEQ multiplex PCR assay. Here the immuneACCESS table is served through TCRdb, limited to in-frame sequences with V and J called. Missing clones are a known gap in these copies; in checked studies unresolved V genes cover under half, and the rest lacks a known reason. Here the sample has roughly 250,000 clones; roughly 84% occur a single time. Jointly, the top ten make up 2% to 2.5% of the sample. Sequences were obtained from peripheral blood. These receptors all come from a woman aged 40 to 55 who had recovered from COVID-19.

The gene calls are TRBV4-1 and TRBJ1-3; tentative D call: TRBD1 (5 bases). CDR1 and CDR2 from the germline V gene are MGHRA and YSYEKL. The V gene lost 4 bases and the J gene lost 3 bases, with 13 bases spanning the gap. This CDR3 has 15 amino acids. The CDR3, as DNA: TGCGCCAGCAGCCCCCGGGGGGACGTTGGAAACACCATATATTTT. This translates into CASSPRGDVGNTIYF.

This rearrangement joins TRBV27 to TRBJ2-7, with D unresolved. Germline values: CDR1 MNHEY, CDR2 SMNVEV (reference sequence). The CDR3 loop spans 16 amino acids. The V end was cut by 0 bases, the J end by 2 bases, with 14 bases between. The CDR3 DNA reads as TGTGCCAGCAGTTTATCGTGGCAGGTTAGTCCCTACGAGCAGTACTTC. As protein: CASSLSWQVSPYEQYF.

V and J are TRBV7-2 and TRBJ2-5; 10 nucleotides agree with TRBD1. CDR3 length equals 16 residues. Germline CDR1 and CDR2: SGHTA and FQGNSA. J lost 2 bases, V lost 4 bases, and 7 bases had no gene match. CDR3 in amino acids: CASSSRQGATQETQYF. CDR3 nucleotide sequence: TGTGCCAGCAGCTCCCGACAGGGGGCGACACAAGAGACCCAGTACTTC.

Only one count was recorded for this clone. V usage is TRBV3-1 (or the pseudogene TRBV3-2) and J usage is TRBJ2-7; D perhaps matches TRBD2 (6 bases). V was trimmed by 4 bases and J by 0 bases, leaving 19 bases between them. CDR3 length: 17 amino acids. The germline gives CDR1 LGHDT, CDR2 YNNKEL (reference sequence). The DNA of the CDR3 is TGTGCCAGCAGCCCGTATGAGACGGGAGCCCCCTCCTACGAGCAGTACTTC. It yields the protein CASSPYETGAPSYEQYF.

On this clone: The junction departs from germline at one end; a sequencing error may be responsible. The gene calls are TRBV27 and TRBJ1-5; the D gene is possibly TRBD1 (6 bases). Germline-derived CDR1 and CDR2 are MNHEY and SMNVEV (reference sequence). This CDR3 contains 14 residues. Here the CDR3 reads CASRAAQGNQPQHF. The CDR3, as DNA: TGTGCCAGCAGGGCAGCACAGGGCAACCAGCCCCAGCATTTT.

The chain links TRBV5-1 to TRBJ2-1, with TRBD2 identical over 7 bases. V was pared by 4 bases and J by 3 bases, with 7 bases of the junction left unmatched. This CDR3 has 15 residues. The germline CDR1 and CDR2 sequences are SGHRS and YFSETQ. The CDR3 nucleotides read TGCGCCAGCAGCGCCAGCGGGGTGCTCTACAATGAGCAGTTCTTC. Translating it yields CASSASGVLYNEQFF.

The chain couples TRBV20-1 to TRBJ2-4; 7 bases are a match to TRBD2. Germline V gives CDR1 DFQATT, CDR2 SNEGSKA (reference sequence). The length of the CDR3 is 11 residues. Trimming removed 7 bases from V and 8 bases from J; junction bases left unmatched: 5. The CDR3 loop reads CSGKGRDIQYF. The CDR3 coding sequence is TGCAGTGGTAAAGGGAGGGACATTCAGTACTTC.

This clone was observed a single time. At one boundary the junction diverges from the germline segment, which might be a read error. This chain links TRBV11-2 with TRBJ2-1; TRBD2 might be the D (5 bases). This CDR3 region has 15 residues. Germline V gene data show CDR1 as SGHAT and CDR2 as FQNNGV. The CDR3 DNA reads TGTGCCAGCAGCCCCCGGACTGCCTCCAACAATGAGCAGTTCTTC. This translates into CASSPRTASNNEQFF.

This clone appeared a few times. The J gene is TRBJ2-7, the V gene TRBV5-1; TRBD2 aligns across 8 bases. Germline CDR1 SGHRS, CDR2 YFSETQ. The CDR3 has 15 amino acids. The J segment lost 0 bases and the V segment lost 3 bases, leaving 5 bases of the junction unmatched. The CDR3 sequence is CASSSKRGSSYEQYF. CDR3 in DNA: TGCGCCAGCAGCTCCAAGCGGGGGAGCTCCTACGAGCAGTACTTC.

The chain employs TRBV7-3 and TRBJ2-2; a weak D match, TRBD1 (6 bases). From germline, CDR1 is SGHTA and CDR2 FQGTGA. The ends were cut back, 3 bases at V and 6 bases at J, with 8 bases in the middle. The length of the CDR3 is 13 residues. CDR3 sequence reads: CASSFPGAGELFF. The CDR3 nucleotides read TGTGCCAGCAGCTTCCCAGGGGCCGGGGAGCTGTTTTTT. Looking up the rest from reference TRBV7-3 and TRBJ2-2 gives the full variable domain: GAGVSQTPSNKVTEKGKYVELRCDPISGHTALYWYRQSLGQGPEFLIYFQGTGAADDSGLPNDRFFAVRPEGSVSTLKIQRTERGDSAVYLCASSFPGAGELFFGEGSRLTVL.

V usage is TRBV5-4 and J usage is TRBJ1-1; 10 nucleotides match TRBD1. CDR1 SGHNT and CDR2 YYREEE come from the germline V gene (reference sequence). With 4 bases clipped from V and 11 bases from J, the junction kept 14 bases outside the gene matches. The CDR3 length is 15 residues. CDR3 sequence reads: CASSPGSRDRGGAFF. CDR3 in DNA: TGTGCCAGCAGCCCCGGGTCCCGGGACAGGGGAGGGGCTTTCTTT.

V gene TRBV6-5 combines with J gene TRBJ1-2; D gene unclear. Germline V gene data show CDR1 as MNHEY and CDR2 as SVGAGI. V was shortened by 6 bases and J by 5 bases, with 4 bases between the two germline ends. This CDR3 is built from 10 residues. The CDR3 sequence: CASRSYGYTF. In DNA, the CDR3 is TGTGCCAGCAGGAGTTATGGCTACACCTTC.

The chain employs TRBV3-1 (or the pseudogene TRBV3-2) and TRBJ2-5; 8 nucleotides agree with TRBD2. Germline CDR1 and CDR2: LGHDT and YNNKEL (reference sequence). The V segment lost 3 bases and the J segment 5 bases; nucleotides outside the gene matches: 17. CDR3 length: 18 amino acids. The CDR3 region has the DNA TGTGCCAGCAGCCATCTTTCACTAGCGGCCGGAGTTCGGGAGACCCAGTACTTC. Encoded protein: CASSHLSLAAGVRETQYF.

A single count supports this clone. The chain recombines TRBV5-4 with TRBJ1-2; the D gene is possibly TRBD1 (5 bases). Looked up from germline, CDR1 is SGHNT and CDR2 is YYREEE (reference sequence). The CDR3 runs 13 residues. The germline V and J ends were trimmed by 0 bases and 8 bases, with 11 bases remaining between them. CDR3 nucleotide sequence: TGTGCCAGCAGCTTGGAGGGGTTGAGGGGCTACACCTTC. It codes for CASSLEGLRGYTF.

The genes are TRBV24-1 and TRBJ2-3; the match to TRBD1 covers 9 bases. The CDR3 totals 15 residues. After removal of 3 bases from V and 8 bases from J, the junction contained 8 bases not matched to a gene. The germline V gene has CDR1 KGHDR and CDR2 SFDVKD. The chain's CDR3 is CATSDTGTGLGTQYF. The CDR3 coding sequence is TGTGCCACCAGTGATACCGGGACAGGGCTTGGTACGCAGTATTTT.

This clone was seen many times. The V gene is TRBV5-1, the J gene TRBJ1-6, with 8 nucleotides matching TRBD1. Germline assignment: CDR1 SGHRS and CDR2 YFSETQ. This CDR3 has 14 residues. Trimming took 2 bases from V and 7 from J; bases not matched to a gene: 2. The CDR3: CASSFGTGNSPLHF. In nucleotides, the CDR3 is TGCGCCAGCAGCTTCGGGACAGGCAATTCACCCCTCCACTTT.

This chain uses TRBV30 with TRBJ2-5, with TRBD2 matching 7 bases. The CDR3 sequence is 15 residues long. J lost 5 bases, V lost 3 bases, and 12 bases had no gene match. Looked up from germline, CDR1 is GTSNPN and CDR2 is SVGIG (reference sequence). The chain's CDR3 is CAWSPRGTKGETQYF. As DNA, the CDR3 is TGTGCCTGGAGCCCTAGAGGGACTAAAGGGGAGACCCAGTACTTC. The full variable domain, in which reference TRBV30 and TRBJ2-5 provide the parts outside the CDR3, is SQTIHQWPATLVQPVGSPLSLECTVEGTSNPNLYWYRQAAGRGLQLLFYSVGIGQISSEVPQNLSASRPQDRQFILSSKKLLLSDSGFYLCAWSPRGTKGETQYFGPGTRLLVL.

The chain has TRBV6-5 and TRBJ1-4; the match to TRBD1 covers 8 bases. Losses at the gene ends were 6 bases for V and 10 bases for J; bases not matched to a gene: 16. Germline V gene data show CDR1 as MNHEY and CDR2 as SVGAGI. This CDR3 is 16 amino acids long. CDR3 nucleotide sequence: TGTGCCAGCAGCTACGAGGTTGGGGTGACAGGGGTAAAACTGTTTTTT. Residues: CASSYEVGVTGVKLFF.

The rearrangement links TRBV18 to TRBJ2-1, with D hard to call. Trimming stripped 4 bases from V and 6 bases from J, with 16 bases between. The CDR3 consists of 15 residues. Per the germline V gene, CDR1 is KGHSH and CDR2 is LQKENI. The CDR3 is CASSLPGRAPNEQFF. In nucleotides, the CDR3 is TGTGCCAGCTCACTTCCAGGCCGAGCCCCCAATGAGCAGTTCTTC.

The rearrangement links TRBV28 to TRBJ1-5; tentatively, D is TRBD1 (5 bases). Germline assignment: CDR1 MDHEN and CDR2 SYDVKM. This CDR3 region has 15 residues. Trimming left V 3 bases short and J 2 bases short, with 11 bases between. The CDR3 nucleotides are TGTGCCAGCAGTTTGGGGCAGGGCCGCAATCAGCCCCAGCATTTT. It yields the protein CASSLGQGRNQPQHF.

The chain employs TRBV30 and TRBJ1-5; perhaps TRBD1 as D (5 bases). The CDR3 sequence is 15 residues long. Germline V gene sequence: CDR1 GTSNPN, CDR2 SVGIG (reference sequence). V was shortened by 0 bases and J by 6 bases, with 15 bases between the two germline ends. CDR3 amino acids: CAWSVRGGWSQPQHF. CDR3 sequence (DNA): TGTGCCTGGAGTGTACGGGGGGGATGGAGTCAGCCCCAGCATTTT.

In this sample, this clone turned up once. The V and J genes are TRBV4-3 and TRBJ2-1, with a tentative D call TRBD2 (5 bases). The germline gives CDR1 LGHNA, CDR2 YSLEER. The V end was cut by 0 bases, the J end by 6 bases, with 9 bases between. The length of the CDR3 is 14 residues. The CDR3 region has the DNA TGCGCCAGCAGCCAAGAAACGGGGATCAATGAGCAGTTCTTC. Encoded protein: CASSQETGINEQFF.

The gene calls are TRBV29-1 and TRBJ2-7, with D perhaps TRBD1 (5 bases). There are 11 residues in the CDR3. Between the trimmed V and J ends, which lost 7 bases and 3 bases, there was a span of 10 bases. Germline V lookup: CDR1 SQVTM, CDR2 ANQGSEA. In DNA form, the CDR3 reads TGCAGCGCCGGAACAGGCTACGAGCAGTACTTC. Translating it yields CSAGTGYEQYF.

This chain joins TRBV6-5 and TRBJ2-1; D unresolved. The CDR3 extends over 13 amino acids. V was cut by 6 bases and J by 9 bases, with 15 bases left in between. CDR1 is MNHEY, CDR2 SVGAGI, per germline. The CDR3 region is CASSHQPTTEQFF. The DNA for the CDR3 is TGTGCCAGCAGCCACCAACCGACAACTGAGCAGTTCTTC.

Concerning this clone: This clone may be a read error of a much larger clone one base away. V and J are TRBV7-3 and TRBJ2-3, with 11 bases fitting TRBD2. Germline CDR1 SGHTA, CDR2 FQGTGA. This CDR3 is built from 15 residues. V shed 2 bases, J shed 4 bases, and the junction held 2 bases outside the gene matches. The DNA of the CDR3 is TGTGCCAGCAGCTTACTAGCGGGAGGAGCAGATACGCAGTATTTT. Its translation is CASSLLAGGADTQYF.

The genes are TRBV27 and TRBJ2-5; D is possibly TRBD2 (7 bases). The CDR3 sequence is 14 residues long. Trimming took off 4 bases at V and 5 bases at J, with 14 bases between the two ends. The germline V gene encodes CDR1 MNHEY and CDR2 SMNVEV (reference sequence). The CDR3 nucleotides are TGTGCCAGCAGTTCTGACAGGCGGGGGGAGACCCAGTACTTC. Translating gives CASSSDRRGETQYF.

The chain carries TRBV29-1 and TRBJ1-2; weak D call: TRBD1 (5 bases). Germline-derived CDR1 and CDR2 are SQVTM and ANQGSEA. There are 16 residues in the CDR3. V gave up 7 bases and J gave up 2 bases, with 23 bases separating them. The CDR3 is CSALGAAVSLNYGYTF. In nucleotides, the CDR3 is TGCAGCGCCCTAGGGGCCGCGGTATCCTTAAACTATGGCTACACCTTC.

This CDR3 reads CASSHGGINTGELFF. DNA for the CDR3: TGTGCCAGCAGCCATGGCGGGATAAACACCGGGGAGCTGTTTTTT. This chain joins TRBV3-1 (or the pseudogene TRBV3-2) and TRBJ2-2; the D gene is possibly TRBD2 (6 bases). Trimming left V 3 bases short and J 2 bases short, with 10 bases between. The CDR3 is 15 residues long. The V gene's germline CDR1 is LGHDT and CDR2 YNNKEL (reference sequence).

The CDR3 DNA sequence: TGTGCCAGCAGTGAATGGGGCTACTCTGGAAACACCATATATTTT. Residues: CASSEWGYSGNTIYF. V and J are TRBV25-1 and TRBJ1-3, with D possibly TRBD1 on 5 matching bases. The V end was cut by 1 base, the J end by 0 bases, with 7 bases between. CDR1 is MGHDK and CDR2 is SYGVNS in the germline V gene. CDR3 length: 15 residues.